Listed below are T cell receptor beta chains from one sample, sequenced in a study of neoadjuvant nivolumab and ipilimumab in lung cancer. Data came from immunoSEQ multiplex PCR; TCRdb stores just in-frame clones and leaves some out. The sample lists tens of thousands of clones; approximately 90% were seen once. The source material was peripheral blood, sampled after neoadjuvant nivolumab, alone or with ipilimumab, at or shortly before surgery. Every receptor here comes from an adult with non-small cell lung cancer. Both conserved end residues are part of each CDR3. The D gene is left open where the match is weak. Not every row has a clone size; where given, it reads once, few, many or a size class.

d_call: -; clone_size: -; j_call: TRBJ1-1; v_call: TRBV7-5; cdr3_aa: CVRSLPRGNTEAFF; cdr3_nt: TGTGTCAGAAGCTTGCCGCGGGGGAACACTGAAGCTTTCTTT
d_call: TRBD1; clone_size: -; j_call: TRBJ1-1; v_call: TRBV5-1; cdr3_aa: CASSNRGGMNTEAFF; cdr3_nt: TGCGCCAGCAGCAACAGGGGCGGGATGAACACTGAAGCTTTCTTT
d_call: -; clone_size: -; j_call: TRBJ2-2; v_call: TRBV9; cdr3_aa: CASSQSTEPDTGELFF; cdr3_nt: TGTGCCAGCAGCCAGTCCACCGAACCCGACACCGGGGAGCTGTTTTTT
d_call: -; clone_size: -; j_call: TRBJ1-4; v_call: TRBV7-9; cdr3_aa: CASSSNSEKLFF; cdr3_nt: TGTGCCAGCAGCTCAAACAGTGAAAAACTGTTTTTT
d_call: TRBD2; clone_size: -; j_call: TRBJ2-3; v_call: TRBV5-4; cdr3_aa: CASRTSGGVDTDTQYF; cdr3_nt: TGTGCCAGCAGAACTAGCGGGGGGGTAGATACAGATACGCAGTATTTT
d_call: TRBD1; clone_size: -; j_call: TRBJ1-6; v_call: TRBV7-6; cdr3_aa: CASSLAGGNSNSPLHF; cdr3_nt: TGTGCCAGCAGCTTAGCAGGGGGCAATAGTAATTCACCCCTCCACTTT
d_call: -; clone_size: -; j_call: TRBJ1-2; v_call: TRBV10-3; cdr3_aa: CAITGSLGYGYTF; cdr3_nt: TGTGCCATCACCGGGAGCCTCGGGTATGGCTACACCTTC
d_call: -; clone_size: -; j_call: TRBJ1-1; v_call: TRBV18; cdr3_aa: CASSPGRYTEAFF; cdr3_nt: TGTGCCAGCTCCCCGGGGCGGTACACTGAAGCTTTCTTT
d_call: TRBD2; clone_size: -; j_call: TRBJ2-3; v_call: TRBV4-2; cdr3_aa: CASSQGAGGPTDTQYF; cdr3_nt: TGTGCCAGCAGCCAAGGGGCGGGGGGCCCCACAGATACGCAGTATTTT
d_call: -; clone_size: -; j_call: TRBJ2-7; v_call: TRBV5-4; cdr3_aa: CATWTMDTDYEQYF; cdr3_nt: TGTGCCACTTGGACTATGGACACTGACTACGAGCAGTACTTC
d_call: -; clone_size: once; j_call: TRBJ2-3; v_call: TRBV7-3; cdr3_aa: CASSSRGVTDTQYF; cdr3_nt: TGTGCCAGCAGCTCAAGAGGGGTCACAGATACGCAGTATTTT
d_call: -; clone_size: -; j_call: TRBJ1-1; v_call: TRBV5-4; cdr3_aa: CASSKTTANTEAFF; cdr3_nt: TGTGCCAGCTCAAAAACAACGGCGAACACTGAAGCTTTCTTT
d_call: -; clone_size: -; j_call: TRBJ2-2; v_call: TRBV18; cdr3_aa: CASSPGQGGTGELFF; cdr3_nt: TGTGCCAGCTCACCAGGGCAGGGAGGCACCGGGGAGCTGTTTTTT
d_call: -; clone_size: -; j_call: TRBJ1-4; v_call: TRBV18; cdr3_aa: CASSPHPPGNEKLFF; cdr3_nt: TGTGCCAGCTCACCACATCCCCCTGGTAATGAAAAACTGTTTTTT
d_call: TRBD1; clone_size: -; j_call: TRBJ1-6; v_call: TRBV4-2; cdr3_aa: CASSQTLGQGGSPLHF; cdr3_nt: TGTGCCAGCAGCCAAACCCTCGGACAGGGCGGTTCACCCCTCCACTTT
d_call: -; clone_size: once; j_call: TRBJ1-5; v_call: TRBV15; cdr3_aa: CATSRDPQRDQPQHF; cdr3_nt: TGTGCCACCAGCAGAGACCCCCAAAGGGACCAGCCCCAGCATTTT
d_call: -; clone_size: once; j_call: TRBJ2-7; v_call: TRBV7-2; cdr3_aa: CASSLTGLEQYF; cdr3_nt: TGTGCCAGCAGCCTTACAGGGCTCGAGCAGTACTTC
d_call: TRBD1; clone_size: -; j_call: TRBJ2-7; v_call: TRBV27; cdr3_aa: CASSSQGQKYEQYF; cdr3_nt: TGTGCCAGCAGTTCGCAGGGACAGAAGTACGAGCAGTACTTC
d_call: -; clone_size: few; j_call: TRBJ1-1; v_call: TRBV28; cdr3_aa: CASSSQNTEAFF; cdr3_nt: TGTGCCAGCAGTTCACAGAACACTGAAGCTTTCTTT
d_call: -; clone_size: -; j_call: TRBJ2-3; v_call: TRBV10-3; cdr3_aa: CAIKGTTDTQYF; cdr3_nt: TGTGCCATCAAAGGGACCACAGATACGCAGTATTTT
d_call: TRBD1; clone_size: -; j_call: TRBJ2-5; v_call: TRBV19; cdr3_aa: CASSILSGQGGGTQYF; cdr3_nt: TGTGCCAGTAGTATCCTTTCGGGACAGGGTGGCGGGACCCAGTACTTC
d_call: -; clone_size: -; j_call: TRBJ1-1; v_call: TRBV2; cdr3_aa: CASTPGVNTEAFF; cdr3_nt: TGTGCCAGCACCCCGGGGGTGAACACTGAAGCTTTCTTT
d_call: TRBD1; clone_size: -; j_call: TRBJ1-1; v_call: TRBV5-5; cdr3_aa: CASSGWTGGFTEAFF; cdr3_nt: TGTGCCAGCAGCGGTTGGACAGGGGGCTTCACTGAAGCTTTCTTT
d_call: -; clone_size: -; j_call: TRBJ2-5; v_call: TRBV6-5; cdr3_aa: CASIVRGTQYF; cdr3_nt: TGTGCCAGCATCGTCCGGGGGACCCAGTACTTC
d_call: TRBD1; clone_size: -; j_call: TRBJ1-5; v_call: TRBV7-9; cdr3_aa: CASSLGTGENSNQPQHF; cdr3_nt: TGTGCCAGCAGCCTCGGGACAGGGGAAAATAGCAATCAGCCCCAGCATTTT
d_call: -; clone_size: -; j_call: TRBJ2-5; v_call: TRBV21-1; cdr3_aa: CASSKDLRITRQGAKKTQYF; cdr3_nt: TGTGCCAGCAGCAAAGATTTGAGGATAACCCGACAGGGGGCGAAGAAGACCCAGTACTTC
d_call: -; clone_size: -; j_call: TRBJ2-2; v_call: TRBV6-6; cdr3_aa: CASSYPPELFF; cdr3_nt: TGTGCCAGCAGTTACCCCCCCGAGCTGTTTTTT
d_call: -; clone_size: -; j_call: TRBJ1-6; v_call: TRBV6-6; cdr3_aa: CASRPGGNSPLHF; cdr3_nt: TGTGCCAGCAGACCCGGGGGTAATTCACCCCTCCACTTT
d_call: -; clone_size: few; j_call: TRBJ2-7; v_call: TRBV2; cdr3_aa: CASNLDTSYEQYF; cdr3_nt: TGTGCCAGCAATTTAGACACCTCCTACGAGCAGTACTTC
d_call: TRBD1; clone_size: -; j_call: TRBJ2-2; v_call: TRBV29-1; cdr3_aa: CGTGTAINTGELFF; cdr3_nt: TGCGGGACCGGGACAGCTATTAACACCGGGGAGCTGTTTTTT
d_call: -; clone_size: -; j_call: TRBJ2-3; v_call: TRBV29-1; cdr3_aa: CSPSTSGDTQYF; cdr3_nt: TGCAGCCCATCAACATCCGGGGATACGCAGTATTTT
d_call: -; clone_size: once; j_call: TRBJ1-4; v_call: TRBV2; cdr3_aa: CASRREGVTNEKLFF; cdr3_nt: TGTGCCAGCAGACGAGAGGGGGTGACTAATGAAAAACTGTTTTTT
d_call: -; clone_size: -; j_call: TRBJ1-2; v_call: TRBV19; cdr3_aa: CASTPVMGHLYGYTF; cdr3_nt: TGTGCCAGTACCCCCGTAATGGGACACCTCTATGGCTACACCTTC